These 18 T cell receptor beta chains came from one sample sequenced in a study of blood T cells in healthy people across ages. Using a J-beta primer mix together with a sample-barcoded 5' primer, a second PCR was run for roughly 6 to 12 cycles. TCRdb recomputed calls from the 5' RACE reads with MiXCR, one row per CDR3 protein. The sample shows 1.5 million to 1.9 million distinct CDR3 sequences, under 55% of them seen only once. The sequencing input was blood. The receptors were gathered from a woman aged 18 to 35 in good health.

The rearrangement joins TRBV4-3 to TRBJ2-3, with D possibly TRBD1 on 6 matching bases. Between the trimmed V and J ends, which lost 1 base and 4 bases, there was a span of 15 bases. There are 16 residues in the CDR3. The germline gives CDR1 LGHNA, CDR2 YSLEER. The CDR3, as DNA: TGCGCCAGCAGCCAAGCGGACAGTGTAGTCTCAGATACGCAGTATTTT. Its protein product is CASSQADSVVSDTQYF.

There are many counts of this clonotype. This rearrangement joins TRBV7-9 to TRBJ2-7; no definite D call. Germline V lookup: CDR1 SEHNR, CDR2 FQNEAQ (reference sequence). The CDR3 runs 11 residues. V was shortened by 2 bases and J by 7 bases, with 6 bases between the two germline ends. DNA of the CDR3: TGTGCCAGCAGCTTACTCCGAGAGCAGTACTTC. Translated, it gives CASSLLREQYF.

V is TRBV7-8 and J is TRBJ2-1; a weak D match, TRBD2 (5 bases). This CDR3 comprises 15 residues. Germline CDR1 and CDR2: SGHVS and FQNEAQ. The V end was cut by 7 bases, the J end by 0 bases, with 13 bases between. The CDR3 sequence: CASNPSWVSYNEQFF. CDR3 sequence (DNA): TGTGCCAGCAATCCTAGCTGGGTCTCCTACAATGAGCAGTTCTTC.

The chain links TRBV28 to TRBJ1-6; no firm D call. Germline V CDR1 and CDR2: MDHEN, SYDVKM. V lost 3 bases and J lost 3, with 6 bases in between. CDR3 length equals 14 residues. The CDR3 region is CASSFGFYNSPLHF. Here the CDR3 DNA reads TGTGCCAGCAGTTTTGGTTTCTATAATTCACCCCTCCACTTT. Complete variable domain (other parts from reference TRBV28 and TRBJ1-6): DVKVTQSSRYLVKRTGEKVFLECVQDMDHENMFWYRQDPGLGLRLIYFSYDVKMKEKGDIPEGYSVSREKKERFSLILESASTNQTSMYLCASSFGFYNSPLHFGNGTRLTVT.

This rearrangement joins TRBV30 to TRBJ1-2; TRBD1 matches at 7 bases. CDR3 size: 11 residues. Germline values: CDR1 GTSNPN, CDR2 SVGIG (reference sequence). With 5 bases clipped from V and 7 bases from J, the junction kept 4 bases outside the gene matches. This CDR3 is CAWAAGGGYTF. CDR3 nucleotide sequence: TGTGCCTGGGCAGCAGGGGGTGGCTACACCTTC.

This clonotype was seen a few times. The chain is built from TRBV28 and TRBJ2-1, with 9 bases that match TRBD1. This CDR3 spans 16 amino acids. Trimming cost V 6 bases and J 7 bases; bases outside gene matches: 13. The germline gives CDR1 MDHEN, CDR2 SYDVKM. In DNA, the CDR3 is TGTGCCAGCAGGGATTCAGGGACAGGGAGTTTGAATGAGCAGTTCTTC. Residues: CASRDSGTGSLNEQFF.

Turning to this clonotype: Since a much larger clone is just one base distant, this may be a read error. J is TRBJ1-6 and V is TRBV27; no firm D call. The CDR3 sequence is 13 residues long. Looked up from germline, CDR1 is MNHEY and CDR2 is SMNVEV (reference sequence). The V and J ends lost 5 bases and 2 bases respectively, with 4 bases between them. CDR3 region: CASSQAYNSPLHF. The DNA for the CDR3 is TGTGCCAGCAGTCAGGCCTATAATTCACCCCTCCACTTT.

V and J are TRBV3-1 and TRBJ2-3; 13 bases line up with TRBD2. Germline CDR1 is LGHDT and CDR2 is YNNKEL (reference sequence). J gave up 6 bases and V 4 bases, and 7 bases lay outside the gene matches. The CDR3 is made up of 16 amino acids. The CDR3: CASSRTSGGAGDTQYF. The CDR3 DNA sequence: TGTGCCAGCAGCCGTACTAGCGGGGGGGCAGGGGATACGCAGTATTTT.

This clonotype has just a few counts. The chain combines TRBV11-1 with TRBJ2-7; 8 nucleotides align to TRBD1. Germline V lookup: CDR1 SGHAT, CDR2 FQDESV (reference sequence). V trimming: 0 bases; J trimming: 9 bases; junction bases outside the gene matches: 4. The CDR3 runs 13 residues. CDR3 coding DNA: TGTGCCAGCAGCTTAGCGGGCGGACAGGGGCAGTACTTC. Residues: CASSLAGGQGQYF.

This rearrangement joins TRBV7-9 to TRBJ2-5, with a weak D call TRBD1 (6 bases). This CDR3 region has 15 residues. Germline CDR1 SEHNR, CDR2 FQNEAQ (reference sequence). V gave up 5 bases and J gave up 2 bases, with 15 bases separating them. Written as DNA, the CDR3 is TGTGCCAGCAGCCAAACAGACAGGTTGCAAGAGACCCAGTACTTC. It codes for CASSQTDRLQETQYF.

This chain connects TRBV12-3 or TRBV12-4 to TRBJ2-2; D tentatively fits TRBD1 or TRBD2 (6 bases each). This CDR3 has 19 residues. V lost 3 bases to trimming and J lost 3 bases, with 23 bases between them. The CDR3 spells CASSFPAHGGWVDTGELFF. Here the CDR3 DNA reads TGTGCCAGCAGTTTTCCTGCCCACGGGGGCTGGGTTGACACCGGGGAGCTGTTTTTT.

This clonotype was observed a few times. V gene TRBV6-2 or TRBV6-3 combines with J gene TRBJ2-1, with a weak D call TRBD2 (6 bases). The germline V gene has CDR1 MNHEY and CDR2 SVGEGT. Trimming shortened V by 4 bases and J by 0 bases, and 16 bases separated the two germline ends. This CDR3 region has 17 residues. CDR3 loop: CASSSLQDYSSYNEQFF. In DNA, the CDR3 is TGTGCCAGCAGTTCTCTTCAGGACTATAGCTCCTACAATGAGCAGTTCTTC.

This CDR3 reads CASSQGLAGERVESYNEQFF. The CDR3 nucleotides read TGTGCCAGCAGCCAAGGCCTAGCGGGAGAAAGGGTCGAGTCCTACAATGAGCAGTTCTTC. The chain combines TRBV3-1 with TRBJ2-1; 10 nucleotides agree with TRBD2. Germline V gives CDR1 LGHDT, CDR2 YNNKEL (reference sequence). V shed 1 base, J shed 1 base, and the junction held 13 bases outside the gene matches. The CDR3 sequence is 20 residues long.

V is TRBV5-1 and J is TRBJ2-7, with 8 bases that match TRBD1. The CDR3 has 16 amino acids. The V and J ends lost 4 bases and 5 bases, in that order; junction bases with no gene match: 14. CDR1 and CDR2 (germline): SGHRS, YFSETQ. CDR3 loop: CASSRSRGQGGHEQYF. CDR3 nucleotide sequence: TGCGCCAGCAGCCGTTCCAGGGGGCAGGGAGGACACGAGCAGTACTTC.

The chain has TRBV3-1 and TRBJ2-1; possible D gene TRBD2, 6 bases. Germline CDR1 and CDR2: LGHDT and YNNKEL (reference sequence). This CDR3 spans 15 amino acids. The V gene lost 4 bases and the J gene lost 6 bases, with 16 bases spanning the gap. The CDR3 reads CASSPPNGGLNEQFF. Here the CDR3 DNA reads TGTGCCAGCAGCCCCCCCAACGGGGGTCTCAATGAGCAGTTCTTC.

A single count supports this clonotype. The chain employs TRBV29-1 and TRBJ1-4, with TRBD1 matching over 7 bases. Germline V gene data show CDR1 as SQVTM and CDR2 as ANQGSEA. The trim removed 6 bases at V and 3 bases at J, leaving 16 bases unmatched. The CDR3 covers 17 residues. Here the CDR3 reads CSVLRQGSSRANEKLFF. The CDR3 DNA is TGCAGCGTCCTGAGACAGGGAAGTAGTCGAGCTAATGAAAAACTGTTTTTT.

This clonotype showed up just a few times. The rearrangement joins TRBV7-2 to TRBJ2-7; 12 bases agree with TRBD2. V dropped 6 bases and J dropped 3; count of bases not matched to a gene: 6. CDR1 is SGHTA and CDR2 is FQGNSA in the germline V gene. The CDR3 has 15 amino acids. For the CDR3, the DNA is TGTGCCAGCAGTCGGAGGACTAGCGGGGACTACGAGCAGTACTTC. This sequence encodes CASSRRTSGDYEQYF.

This clonotype has more than one count but fewer than ten. This chain links TRBV28 with TRBJ2-5; possibly TRBD2 for D (6 bases). Germline V lookup: CDR1 MDHEN, CDR2 SYDVKM. The CDR3 spans 16 residues. Trimming pared 1 base from V and 1 base from J, leaving 13 bases between. CDR3 nucleotide sequence: TGTGCCAGCAGTTTATTCCTGAGTAGCGGCCAAGAGACCCAGTACTTC. Its protein is CASSLFLSSGQETQYF.